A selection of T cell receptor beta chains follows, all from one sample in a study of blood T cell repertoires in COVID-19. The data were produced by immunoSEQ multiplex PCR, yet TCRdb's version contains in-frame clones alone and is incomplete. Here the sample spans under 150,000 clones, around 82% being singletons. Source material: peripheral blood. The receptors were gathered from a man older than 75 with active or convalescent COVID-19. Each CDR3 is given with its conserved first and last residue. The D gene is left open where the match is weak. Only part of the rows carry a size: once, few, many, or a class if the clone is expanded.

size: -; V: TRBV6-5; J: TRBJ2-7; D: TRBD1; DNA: TGTGCCAGCAGTTACGATCGGACAGGGGGCAGCGAGCAGTACTTC; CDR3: CASSYDRTGGSEQYF
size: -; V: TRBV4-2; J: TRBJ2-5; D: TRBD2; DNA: TGTGCCAGCAGCCGTGGACTAGCGGGGGGGGGTGAAGAGACCCAGTACTTC; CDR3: CASSRGLAGGGEETQYF
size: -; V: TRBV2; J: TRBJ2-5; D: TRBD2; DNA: TGTGCCAGTCTTCTAGCGGTTGGAGAGACCCAGTACTTC; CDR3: CASLLAVGETQYF
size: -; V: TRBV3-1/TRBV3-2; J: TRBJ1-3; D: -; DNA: TGTGCCAGCAGCCAAGATATCGGGTCTCCTGGAAACACCATATATTTT; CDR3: CASSQDIGSPGNTIYF
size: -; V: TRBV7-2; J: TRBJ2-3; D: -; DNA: TGTGCCAGCAGCTTTTACACAGATACGCAGTATTTT; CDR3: CASSFYTDTQYF
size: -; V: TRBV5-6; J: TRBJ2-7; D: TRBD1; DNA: TGTGCCAGCAGCTTCGGGACAGCAGTCTACGAGCAGTACTTC; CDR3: CASSFGTAVYEQYF
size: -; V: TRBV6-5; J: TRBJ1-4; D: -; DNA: TGTGCCAGCAGTTACTCCAGTAATGAAAAACTGTTTTTT; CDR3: CASSYSSNEKLFF
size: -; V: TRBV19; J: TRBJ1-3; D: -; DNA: TGTGCCAGTAGTATTATCGCCGGGGGCTCTGGAAACACCATATATTTT; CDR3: CASSIIAGGSGNTIYF
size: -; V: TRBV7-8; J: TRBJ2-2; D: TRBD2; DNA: TGTGCCAGCAGCTTAGCCGGTAGCGGGGGTGCCACCGGGGAGCTGTTTTTT; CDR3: CASSLAGSGGATGELFF
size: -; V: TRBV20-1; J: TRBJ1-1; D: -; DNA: TGCAGTGCTAGCAGGGTAACTGAAGCTTTCTTT; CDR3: CSASRVTEAFF
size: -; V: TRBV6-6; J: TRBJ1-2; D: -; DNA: TGTGCCACCAAAAAAGGGGCCGAAGCTAACTATGGCTACACCTTC; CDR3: CATKKGAEANYGYTF
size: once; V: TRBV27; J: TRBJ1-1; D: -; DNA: TGTGCCAGCAGGCTACAGGGCTCCCTGAACACTGAAGCTTTCTTT; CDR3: CASRLQGSLNTEAFF
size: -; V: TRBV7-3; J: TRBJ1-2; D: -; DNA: TGTGCCAGCAGAAGACAGGCCGGAGCTAACTATGGCTACACCTTC; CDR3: CASRRQAGANYGYTF
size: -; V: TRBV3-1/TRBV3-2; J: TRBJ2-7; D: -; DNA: TGTGCCAGCAGAGCAACAAGGAGCTCCTACGAGCAGTACTTC; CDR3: CASRATRSSYEQYF
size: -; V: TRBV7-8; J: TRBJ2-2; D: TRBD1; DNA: TGTGCCAGCAGCACGACAGGGCTCGTCAGCACCGGGGAGCTGTTTTTT; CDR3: CASSTTGLVSTGELFF
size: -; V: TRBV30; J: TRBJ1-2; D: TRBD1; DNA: TGTGCCTGGAGAACAGGGGGCGACCTTCGCGGCTACACCTTC; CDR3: CAWRTGGDLRGYTF
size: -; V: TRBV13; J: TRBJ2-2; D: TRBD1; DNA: TGTGCCAGCAGCTATGACAGGGTCACCGGGGAGCTGTTTTTT; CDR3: CASSYDRVTGELFF